Presented here are 17 T cell receptor beta chains from one specimen sequenced in a study of T cells in Graves' hyperthyroidism and ophthalmopathy. RNA transcripts were the template for amplifying TCR beta CDR3 regions. First-round RT-PCR with HTBI primers amplified the TCR CDR3 region. TCRdb reanalysed the multiplex PCR reads using MiXCR and keeps one entry per CDR3 protein. Among more than 300,000 distinct CDR3 sequences, roughly 15% were seen once, and the ten largest hold less than 20%. The sample consisted of blood. The source is a woman between 25 and 40 years old with Graves' ophthalmopathy.

This clonotype was detected many times. The chain combines TRBV28 with TRBJ1-4; D is unresolved. This CDR3 is 12 amino acids long. The ends were cut back, 4 bases at V and 8 bases at J, with 8 bases in the middle. CDR1 and CDR2 from the germline V gene are MDHEN and SYDVKM. The CDR3 sequence: CASSWGWEKLFF. CDR3 in DNA: TGTGCCAGCAGTTGGGGATGGGAAAAACTGTTTTTT.

Many counts were recorded for this clonotype. This rearrangement joins TRBV20-1 to TRBJ2-5, with D possibly TRBD1 on 6 matching bases. Per the germline V gene, CDR1 is DFQATT and CDR2 is SNEGSKA (reference sequence). Trimming stripped 3 bases from V and 9 bases from J, with 17 bases between. This CDR3 comprises 13 residues. As DNA, the CDR3 is TGCAGTGCTAGGTCCCAGGGGATAGGGTCCCAGTACTTC. Amino acids: CSARSQGIGSQYF.

This clonotype was picked up many times. This chain joins TRBV19 and TRBJ2-3, with a tentative D call TRBD2 (6 bases). Between the trimmed V and J ends, which lost 8 bases and 2 bases, there was a span of 20 bases. CDR1 is LNHDA and CDR2 is SQIVND in the germline V gene (reference sequence). The CDR3 contains 16 residues. CDR3 nucleotides: TGTGCCAGTTTTATGTACGGGACTGATGACACAGATACGCAGTATTTT. Encoded protein: CASFMYGTDDTDTQYF. The full variable domain, with the rest looked up from reference TRBV19 and TRBJ2-3, is DGGITQSPKYLFRKEGQNVTLSCEQNLNHDAMYWYRQDPGQGLRLIYYSQIVNDFQKGDIAEGYSVSREKKESFPLTVTSAQKNPTAFYLCASFMYGTDDTDTQYFGPGTRLTVL.

This sequence joins TRBV6-2 or TRBV6-3 and TRBJ1-2; D not resolved. V lost 5 bases, J lost 4 bases, and 11 bases lay in between. The CDR3 length is 13 residues. Germline loops: CDR1 MNHEY, CDR2 SVGEGT. The CDR3 here is CASSTYKTYGYTF. Here the CDR3 DNA reads TGTGCCAGCAGTACATACAAAACCTATGGCTACACCTTC.

This clonotype was seen repeatedly, ten times or more. The chain has TRBV15 and TRBJ2-7; no reliable D call. CDR3 length: 14 amino acids. Germline V gives CDR1 LNHNV, CDR2 YYDKDF (reference sequence). Trimming took off 5 bases at V and 2 bases at J, with 13 bases between the two ends. The CDR3 loop reads CATSEDLGPYEQYF. CDR3 sequence (DNA): TGTGCCACCAGCGAGGACCTTGGTCCCTACGAGCAGTACTTC.

This clonotype was seen at least ten times. V and J are TRBV6-1 and TRBJ2-3, with 8 bases fitting TRBD1. Germline-derived CDR1 and CDR2 are MNHNS and SASEGT. The CDR3 contains 14 residues. With V trimmed by 8 bases and J by 6 bases, 10 bases remained unmatched. CDR3 in DNA: TGTGCCAGCGTTGTCAGGGGGCTTTCGGATACGCAGTATTTT. Encoded protein: CASVVRGLSDTQYF.

This clonotype was picked up many times. This chain connects TRBV7-2 to TRBJ1-1; D call uncertain. Germline V CDR1 and CDR2: SGHTA, FQGNSA. Trimming removed 8 bases at V and 3 bases at J, with 7 bases between. The CDR3 is made up of 11 amino acids. CDR3 amino acids: CASLRYTEAFF. The CDR3 nucleotides read TGTGCCAGCCTGCGCTACACTGAAGCTTTCTTT.

This clonotype was counted ten times or more. The gene calls are TRBV6-1 and TRBJ2-3; perhaps TRBD2 as D (5 bases). V gave up 6 bases and J gave up 0 bases, with 16 bases separating them. CDR3 length equals 16 residues. Looked up from germline, CDR1 is MNHNS and CDR2 is SASEGT. The CDR3, as DNA: TGTGCCAGCAGGAGGCTCAGCGGAGGTAGCACAGATACGCAGTATTTT. Translated, it gives CASRRLSGGSTDTQYF.

This clonotype was recorded many times. The chain joins TRBV3-1 to TRBJ2-2, with 10 bases that match TRBD2. In germline, CDR1 is LGHDT, CDR2 YNNKEL (reference sequence). Trimming at V came to 4 bases and at J to 7 bases, leaving 6 bases not matched to a gene. This CDR3 has 15 amino acids. The CDR3 loop reads CASSPAGGPVGELFF. The CDR3 DNA follows: TGTGCCAGCAGCCCAGCGGGGGGGCCTGTCGGGGAGCTGTTTTTT.

The chain combines TRBV3-1 with TRBJ2-3, with TRBD2 matching over 12 bases. Germline CDR1 is LGHDT and CDR2 is YNNKEL (reference sequence). V trimming: 6 bases; J trimming: 4 bases; junction bases outside the gene matches: 11. The CDR3 has 17 residues. The CDR3 nucleotides read TGTGCCAGCAGGTCTAGCGGGGGGGTGCGGTATGCAGATACGCAGTATTTT. Its protein product is CASRSSGGVRYADTQYF.

Regarding this clonotype: Possible read error: a much larger clone is one base away. V usage is TRBV4-1 and J usage is TRBJ2-3; unclear D gene. There are 13 residues in the CDR3. Deletions cut 0 bases from V and 6 bases from J, with 7 bases between. CDR1 is MGHRA, CDR2 YSYEKL, per germline. This chain's CDR3 is CASSQEGWDTQYF. The CDR3 region has the DNA TGCGCCAGCAGCCAAGAAGGTTGGGATACGCAGTATTTT.

This clonotype was picked up many times. This sequence joins TRBV2 and TRBJ1-1; D is ambiguous. CDR1 and CDR2 from the germline V gene are SNHLY and FYNNEI. The V and J ends lost 7 bases and 3 bases respectively, with 15 bases between them. The CDR3 has 14 residues. CDR3 residues: CASTGRSWDTEAFF. The DNA of the CDR3 is TGTGCCAGCACCGGACGGAGCTGGGACACTGAAGCTTTCTTT.

There are many counts of this clonotype. The chain couples TRBV7-3 to TRBJ2-5, with D tentatively TRBD2 (6 bases). Germline CDR1 SGHTA, CDR2 FQGTGA. Trimming cost V 5 bases and J 4 bases, with 20 bases left between them. The CDR3 is 16 residues long. CDR3 region: CASSPVGGAPRETQYF. In DNA form, the CDR3 reads TGTGCCAGCAGCCCCGTGGGGGGTGCCCCCAGAGAGACCCAGTACTTC. Based on the CDR3 plus reference TRBV7-3 and TRBJ2-5, the full variable domain is GAGVSQTPSNKVTEKGKYVELRCDPISGHTALYWYRQSLGQGPEFLIYFQGTGAADDSGLPNDRFFAVRPEGSVSTLKIQRTERGDSAVYLCASSPVGGAPRETQYFGPGTRLLVL.

There are many counts of this clonotype. The gene calls are TRBV15 and TRBJ1-6; no clear D gene. Trimming shortened V by 0 bases and J by 6 bases, and 15 bases separated the two germline ends. There are 17 residues in the CDR3. The germline gives CDR1 LNHNV, CDR2 YYDKDF (reference sequence). The DNA of the CDR3 is TGTGCCACCAGCAGAGATAAAGGAGGGTTGAGTAATTCACCCCTCCACTTT. Protein product: CATSRDKGGLSNSPLHF.

This clonotype appeared many times. This chain uses TRBV6-1 with TRBJ1-5; 10 bases line up with TRBD1. Per the germline V gene, CDR1 is MNHNS and CDR2 is SASEGT. Trimming cost V 5 bases and J 0 bases; bases outside gene matches: 10. The CDR3 totals 18 residues. In DNA, the CDR3 is TGTGCCAGCAGTTACCCTGGGACAGGGGTCTATAGCAATCAGCCCCAGCATTTT. Protein: CASSYPGTGVYSNQPQHF.

This clonotype has ten or more counts. This chain joins TRBV5-1 and TRBJ1-4; tentative D call: TRBD1 (5 bases). This CDR3 has 14 residues. The V end was cut by 0 bases, the J end by 7 bases, with 10 bases between. In germline, CDR1 is SGHRS, CDR2 YFSETQ. CDR3 region: CASSLGQHIEKLFF. The CDR3 coding sequence is TGCGCCAGCAGCTTGGGACAGCATATTGAAAAACTGTTTTTT. Full variable domain (remainder filled in from reference TRBV5-1 and TRBJ1-4): KAGVTQTPRYLIKTRGQQVTLSCSPISGHRSVSWYQQTPGQGLQFLFEYFSETQRNKGNFPGRFSGRQFSNSRSEMNVSTLELGDSALYLCASSLGQHIEKLFFGSGTQLSVL.

This clonotype was seen ten or more times. This rearrangement joins TRBV11-2 to TRBJ2-7, with D tentatively TRBD1 (7 bases). This CDR3 has 15 amino acids. V was trimmed by 5 bases and J by 4 bases, leaving 18 bases between them. Germline assignment: CDR1 SGHAT and CDR2 FQNNGV. CDR3 in DNA: TGTGCCAGCAGCCAAGTCGACAGGGCGGGGTACGAGCAGTACTTC. Encoded protein: CASSQVDRAGYEQYF.